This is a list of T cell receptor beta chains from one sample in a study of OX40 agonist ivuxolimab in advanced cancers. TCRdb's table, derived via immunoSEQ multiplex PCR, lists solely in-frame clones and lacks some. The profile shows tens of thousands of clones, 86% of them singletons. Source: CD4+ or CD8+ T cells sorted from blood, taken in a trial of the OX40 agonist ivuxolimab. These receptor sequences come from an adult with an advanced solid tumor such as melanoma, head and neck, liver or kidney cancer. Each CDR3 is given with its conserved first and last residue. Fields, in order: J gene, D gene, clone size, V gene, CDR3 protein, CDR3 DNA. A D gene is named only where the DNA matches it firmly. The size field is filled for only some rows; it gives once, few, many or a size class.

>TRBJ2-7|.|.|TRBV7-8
CASSSRELGSSYEQYF
TGTGCCAGCAGCTCCCGGGAACTGGGGTCCTCCTACGAGCAGTACTTC
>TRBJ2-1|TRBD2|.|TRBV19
CASRVGASGSNEQFF
TGTGCCAGTAGGGTTGGGGCTAGCGGGAGCAATGAGCAGTTCTTC
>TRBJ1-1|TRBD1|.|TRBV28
CATQPGTGQGNTEAFF
TGTGCCACCCAGCCCGGGACAGGACAGGGGAACACTGAAGCTTTCTTT
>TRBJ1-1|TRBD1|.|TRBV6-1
CASRSTGAVNTEAFF
TGTGCCAGCAGAAGCACAGGGGCCGTGAACACTGAAGCTTTCTTT
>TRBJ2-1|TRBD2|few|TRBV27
CASSLFGLAGLSSYNEQFF
TGTGCCAGCAGTTTATTTGGACTAGCGGGACTGAGCTCCTACAATGAGCAGTTCTTC
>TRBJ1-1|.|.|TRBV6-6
CASSSAAGQLNTEAFF
TGTGCCAGCAGTTCCGCGGCGGGACAACTGAACACTGAAGCTTTCTTT
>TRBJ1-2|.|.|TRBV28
CASSRTTWGYTF
TGTGCCAGCAGTCGGACAACCTGGGGCTACACCTTC
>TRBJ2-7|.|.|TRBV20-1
CSARKDYEQYF
TGCAGTGCTAGAAAAGACTACGAGCAGTACTTC
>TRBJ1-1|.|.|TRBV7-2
CASSLTQNTEAFF
TGTGCCAGCAGCTTAACACAGAACACTGAAGCTTTCTTT
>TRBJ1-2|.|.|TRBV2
CASSERNYGYTF
TGTGCCAGCAGTGAGAGGAACTATGGCTACACCTTC
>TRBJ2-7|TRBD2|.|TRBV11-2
CASSLTSGRYEQYF
TGTGCCAGCAGCCTCACTAGCGGGAGGTACGAGCAGTACTTC
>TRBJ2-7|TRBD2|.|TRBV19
CASSIGVAGPYEQYF
TGTGCCAGTAGTATCGGGGTAGCGGGACCCTACGAGCAGTACTTC
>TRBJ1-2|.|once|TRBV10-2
CASSASILGGNGYTF
TGCGCCAGCAGTGCTTCTATCCTCGGGGGGAATGGCTACACCTTC
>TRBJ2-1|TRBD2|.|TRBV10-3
CAIMRTSGSDEQFF
TGTGCCATCATGAGGACTAGCGGGAGCGATGAGCAGTTCTTC
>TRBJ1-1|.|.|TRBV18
CASSPTETTEAFF
TGTGCCAGCTCCCCCACAGAGACGACTGAAGCTTTCTTT
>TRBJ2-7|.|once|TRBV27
CASSFQPRSYEQYF
TGTGCCAGCAGTTTTCAGCCCCGCTCCTACGAGCAGTACTTC
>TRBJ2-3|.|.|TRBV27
CASSRSGTDTQYF
TGTGCCAGCAGTAGAAGCGGCACAGATACGCAGTATTTT
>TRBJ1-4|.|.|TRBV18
CASSPRQGYEKLFF
TGTGCCAGCTCACCGAGGCAGGGTTATGAAAAACTGTTTTTT
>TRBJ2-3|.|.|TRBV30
CAWSADAGSDTQYF
TGTGCCTGGAGTGCTGACGCAGGATCAGATACGCAGTATTTT
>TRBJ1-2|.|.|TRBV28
CASSMGSKGYTF
TGTGCCAGCAGTATGGGGAGTAAGGGCTACACCTTC
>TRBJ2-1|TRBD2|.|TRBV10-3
CAISETSGRLNEQFF
TGTGCCATCAGTGAGACTAGCGGGAGGCTGAATGAGCAGTTCTTC
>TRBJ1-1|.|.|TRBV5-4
CASSLAGDTEAFF
TGTGCCAGCAGCTTGGCCGGGGACACTGAAGCTTTCTTT
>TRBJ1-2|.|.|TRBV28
CASSSLGRPGYTF
TGTGCCAGCAGTTCCTTGGGACGGCCTGGGTACACCTTC
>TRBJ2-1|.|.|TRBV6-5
CASSYQGRSYNEQFF
TGTGCCAGCAGTTACCAGGGACGATCCTACAATGAGCAGTTCTTC
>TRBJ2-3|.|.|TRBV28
CASMGGDRISDTQYF
TGTGCCAGCATGGGGGGGGACAGGATATCGGATACGCAGTATTTT
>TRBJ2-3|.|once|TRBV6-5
CASKPDRTSTDTQYF
TGTGCCAGCAAACCGGACAGAACTAGCACAGATACGCAGTATTTT
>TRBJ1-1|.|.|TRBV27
CASSSGGSKAFF
TGTGCCAGCAGTTCGGGGGGCTCTAAAGCTTTCTTT
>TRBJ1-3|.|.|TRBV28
CASSEQRWAGRIRNTIYF
TGTGCCAGCAGCGAACAACGCTGGGCCGGGAGGATTCGAAACACCATATATTTT
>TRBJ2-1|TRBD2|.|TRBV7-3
CASSRTSGTLDEQFF
TGTGCCAGCAGCCGGACTAGCGGGACTTTAGATGAGCAGTTCTTC
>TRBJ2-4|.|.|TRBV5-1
CASNQGLEAKNIQYF
TGCGCCAGCAATCAGGGGTTGGAAGCCAAAAACATTCAGTACTTC
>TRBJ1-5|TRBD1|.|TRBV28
CASSPGTGALPQHF
TGTGCCAGCAGTCCGGGGACAGGGGCTCTGCCCCAGCATTTT
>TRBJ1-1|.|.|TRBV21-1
CASSKGEEGNTEAFF
TGTGCCAGCAGCAAGGGGGAAGAAGGGAACACTGAAGCTTTCTTT
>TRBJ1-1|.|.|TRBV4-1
CASSQGVINTEAFF
TGCGCCAGCAGCCAAGGGGTGATAAACACTGAAGCTTTCTTT
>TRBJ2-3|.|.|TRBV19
CASSIDGSTQYF
TGTGCCAGTAGTATAGATGGGAGTACGCAGTATTTT
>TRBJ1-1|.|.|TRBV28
CASSLSWGTEAFF
TGTGCCAGCAGTTTATCGTGGGGGACTGAAGCTTTCTTT
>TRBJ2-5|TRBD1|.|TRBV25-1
CASSLFTGAGETQYF
TGTGCCAGCAGTTTATTTACAGGGGCAGGGGAGACCCAGTACTTC
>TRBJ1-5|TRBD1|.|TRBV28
CASSLLGQLNQPQHF
TGTGCCAGCAGCTTGTTGGGACAGCTGAATCAGCCCCAGCATTTT
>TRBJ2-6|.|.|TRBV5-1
CASSPQRSGANVLTF
TGCGCCAGCAGCCCCCAGCGCTCTGGGGCCAACGTCCTGACTTTC
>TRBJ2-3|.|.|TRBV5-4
CASSSGASTDTQYF
TGTGCCAGCAGCTCGGGTGCTAGCACAGATACGCAGTATTTT
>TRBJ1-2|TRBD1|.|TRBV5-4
CASTTPGQINYGYTF
TGTGCCAGCACCACCCCGGGACAGATTAACTATGGCTACACCTTC